This passage covers 10 T cell receptor beta chains from one sample sequenced in a study of blood T cell repertoires in COVID-19. Generated by immunoSEQ multiplex PCR, the TCRdb table keeps only in-frame clones and is missing some. Seen here are about 130,000 clones, around three quarters observed once, and the top ten hold about 10%. Sequencing input: peripheral blood. Receptor source: a human donor in a cohort sampled during active COVID-19.

The rearrangement uses TRBV7-9 and TRBJ2-3, with D tentatively TRBD1 (6 bases). Germline CDR1 SEHNR, CDR2 FQNEAQ (reference sequence). The CDR3 has 15 residues. Trimming cost V 0 bases and J 3 bases, with 10 bases left between them. CDR3 nucleotide sequence: TGTGCCAGCAGCTTAGCGGGGGCGAGAACAGATACGCAGTATTTT. It codes for CASSLAGARTDTQYF. Using reference TRBV7-9 and TRBJ2-3 for the parts outside the CDR3, the full variable domain is DTGVSQNPRHKITKRGQNVTFRCDPISEHNRLYWYRQTLGQGPEFLTYFQNEAQLEKSRLLSDRFSAERPKGSFSTLEIQRTEQGDSAMYLCASSLAGARTDTQYFGPGTRLTVL.

This chain joins TRBV3-1 (or the pseudogene TRBV3-2) and TRBJ2-7; a possible D gene is TRBD2 (5 bases). CDR3 size: 13 residues. CDR1 LGHDT and CDR2 YNNKEL come from the germline V gene (reference sequence). V lost 6 bases and J 5 bases, leaving 14 bases between the germline ends. The CDR3 protein is CASRTSGRDEQYF. CDR3 sequence (DNA): TGTGCCAGCAGAACAAGCGGAAGGGACGAGCAGTACTTC.

V and J are TRBV6-5 and TRBJ2-1, with D possibly TRBD2 on 6 matching bases. The CDR3 consists of 13 residues. The ends were cut back, 6 bases at V and 5 bases at J, with 11 bases in the middle. The germline gives CDR1 MNHEY, CDR2 SVGAGI. The chain's CDR3 is CASRGLTNNEQFF. DNA of the CDR3: TGTGCCAGCAGGGGACTCACAAACAATGAGCAGTTCTTC.

CDR3 residues: CASSVDIGGRAHSPLHF. The DNA for the CDR3 is TGTGCCAGCAGCGTAGATATAGGGGGCAGGGCACATTCACCCCTCCACTTT. V is TRBV9 and J is TRBJ1-6; 7 bases align to TRBD1. The CDR3 has 17 residues. The junction had 11 bases not matched to a gene; V was cut back by 0 bases and J by 8 bases. The V gene's germline CDR1 is SGDLS and CDR2 YYNGEE.

V is TRBV19 and J is TRBJ1-5; D gene ambiguous. CDR3 size: 13 residues. Per the germline V gene, CDR1 is LNHDA and CDR2 is SQIVND (reference sequence). The ends were cut back, 7 bases at V and 2 bases at J, with 9 bases in the middle. CDR3 sequence reads: CASTRRGNQPQHF. In DNA, the CDR3 is TGTGCCAGTACCAGGAGGGGCAATCAGCCCCAGCATTTT. The whole variable domain, remainder taken from reference TRBV19 and TRBJ1-5, is DGGITQSPKYLFRKEGQNVTLSCEQNLNHDAMYWYRQDPGQGLRLIYYSQIVNDFQKGDIAEGYSVSREKKESFPLTVTSAQKNPTAFYLCASTRRGNQPQHFGDGTRLSIL.

In its sample, this clone was seen a few times. The chain uses TRBV30 and TRBJ2-7; 13 nucleotides agree with TRBD2. The CDR3 covers 17 residues. Trimming removed 3 bases from V and 0 bases from J; junction bases left unmatched: 8. From germline, CDR1 is GTSNPN and CDR2 SVGIG (reference sequence). Here the CDR3 reads CAWSPGLAGLFSYEQYF. Here the CDR3 DNA reads TGTGCCTGGAGCCCGGGACTAGCGGGGTTATTCTCCTACGAGCAGTACTTC.

The V call is TRBV19, the J call TRBJ2-7, with 12 bases fitting TRBD1. J lost 5 bases, V lost 4 bases, and 6 bases had no gene match. Germline lookup yields CDR1 LNHDA and CDR2 SQIVND (reference sequence). The CDR3 is 15 amino acids. The CDR3: CASSKTGTGGNEQYF. DNA for the CDR3: TGTGCCAGTAGTAAAACCGGGACAGGGGGCAACGAGCAGTACTTC.

This chain connects TRBV7-9 to TRBJ2-2, with D unresolved. Trimming stripped 1 base from V and 4 bases from J, with 19 bases between. Germline V gene lookup returns CDR1 SEHNR and CDR2 FQNEAQ (reference sequence). The CDR3 has 18 amino acids. In DNA, the CDR3 is TGTGCCAGCAGCTTAGGAGTCCCCCTAGGAGTGAGCACCGGGGAGCTGTTTTTT. Amino acids: CASSLGVPLGVSTGELFF. Together with reference TRBV7-9 and TRBJ2-2, the CDR3 gives the full variable domain: DTGVSQNPRHKITKRGQNVTFRCDPISEHNRLYWYRQTLGQGPEFLTYFQNEAQLEKSRLLSDRFSAERPKGSFSTLEIQRTEQGDSAMYLCASSLGVPLGVSTGELFFGEGSRLTVL.

V usage is TRBV2 and J usage is TRBJ2-4, with 9 bases identical to TRBD1. Germline CDR1 reads SNHLY; CDR2 reads FYNNEI. This CDR3 is 16 amino acids long. The J segment lost 2 bases and the V segment lost 6 bases, leaving 8 bases of the junction unmatched. The CDR3 bases are TGTGCCAGCAGGTCCGGGACAGGGTTTTCCAAAAACATTCAGTACTTC. Amino acids: CASRSGTGFSKNIQYF.

The chain couples TRBV5-6 to TRBJ1-1; D unresolved. CDR3 length equals 12 residues. Germline CDR1 and CDR2: SGHDT and YYEEEE. Deletions cut 1 base from V and 4 bases from J, with 5 bases between. This CDR3 reads CASSLHPTEAFF. In DNA form, the CDR3 reads TGTGCCAGCAGCTTGCATCCCACTGAAGCTTTCTTT.